This entry lists 31 T cell receptor beta chains sequenced from one sample in a study of blood T cell repertoires in COVID-19. Method: immunoSEQ multiplex PCR; TCRdb's copy keeps in-frame clones and lacks some. The table lists about 260,000 clones, just under 90% of them singletons. Sequencing was done on a sample of PBMCs or T cells enriched from blood (not recorded which). These receptors originate from a woman in her twenties or thirties with acute COVID-19.

This chain joins TRBV2 and TRBJ2-2; D uncertain. The CDR3 has 13 residues. Germline values: CDR1 SNHLY, CDR2 FYNNEI. V was shortened by 6 bases and J by 8 bases, with 13 bases between the two germline ends. CDR3 DNA: TGTGCCAGCAGGTCCGGTACGTCGGGGGAGCTGTTTTTT. Amino acid sequence: CASRSGTSGELFF.

The chain combines TRBV29-1 with TRBJ1-1, with TRBD1 as a possible D gene (6 bases). Germline values: CDR1 SQVTM, CDR2 ANQGSEA. CDR3 length: 13 residues. The V and J ends lost 8 bases and 1 base respectively, with 14 bases between them. Here the CDR3 DNA reads TGCAGCTCTTGGGGCAGGGGGAACACTGAAGCTTTCTTT. Amino acid sequence: CSSWGRGNTEAFF. The full variable domain, in which reference TRBV29-1 and TRBJ1-1 provide the parts outside the CDR3, is SAVISQKPSRDICQRGTSLTIQCQVDSQVTMMFWYRQQPGQSLTLIATANQGSEATYESGFVIDKFPISRPNLTFSTLTVSNMSPEDSSIYLCSSWGRGNTEAFFGQGTRLTVV.

The CDR3: CASSQSAGSYEQYF. The CDR3 DNA follows: TGTGCCAGCAGCCAATCAGCAGGTAGCTACGAGCAGTACTTC. The chain recombines TRBV3-1 (or the pseudogene TRBV3-2) with TRBJ2-7; D unresolved. This CDR3 comprises 14 residues. V dropped 2 bases and J dropped 3 bases, with 11 bases sitting between them. Germline CDR1 LGHDT, CDR2 YNNKEL (reference sequence).

This chain uses TRBV14 with TRBJ2-1; D gene unclear. Germline CDR1 reads SGHDN; CDR2 reads FVKESK. With 6 bases removed from V and 0 bases from J, the gap between germline ends came to 6 bases. This CDR3 spans 13 amino acids. CDR3 sequence reads: CASSPFSYNEQFF. The CDR3 DNA follows: TGTGCCAGCAGTCCGTTCTCCTACAATGAGCAGTTCTTC.

The rearrangement uses TRBV7-9 and TRBJ1-4; the D gene is possibly TRBD1 (5 bases). CDR1 SEHNR and CDR2 FQNEAQ come from the germline V gene (reference sequence). V was clipped by 5 bases and J by 8 bases, with 21 bases between them. CDR3 length: 16 amino acids. This CDR3 reads CASSPPGQGWNEKLFF. CDR3 bases: TGTGCCAGCAGCCCTCCCGGGCAGGGATGGAACGAAAAACTGTTTTTT.

The V call is TRBV6-5, the J call TRBJ2-5, with TRBD1 identical over 8 bases. Germline V CDR1 and CDR2: MNHEY, SVGAGI. CDR3 size: 14 residues. Unmatched junction bases numbered 2, after V lost 0 bases and J lost 5 bases. The CDR3 DNA reads TGTGCCAGCAGTTACTCGACAGGGGAGGAGACCCAGTACTTC. Translated, it gives CASSYSTGEETQYF.

This chain connects TRBV7-9 to TRBJ1-1; D gene ambiguous. The CDR3 is made up of 13 amino acids. CDR1 and CDR2 from the germline V gene are SEHNR and FQNEAQ (reference sequence). The V end lost 5 bases, the J end lost 1 base, and 8 bases lay between the germline ends. CDR3 coding DNA: TGTGCCAGCAGCCCCCAGGCGAACACTGAAGCTTTCTTT. Encoded protein: CASSPQANTEAFF.

The V gene is TRBV25-1, the J gene TRBJ2-5; 7 bases line up with TRBD2. Germline CDR1 is MGHDK and CDR2 is SYGVNS. This CDR3 contains 18 residues. Trimming cost V 2 bases and J 0 bases; bases outside gene matches: 12. The CDR3 nucleotides are TGTGCCAGCAGTGAAGAGACGCGGGAGTGGGCTAACCAAGAGACCCAGTACTTC. It translates to CASSEETREWANQETQYF.

The rearrangement joins TRBV19 to TRBJ2-5, with D possibly matching TRBD1 (5 bases). There are 13 residues in the CDR3. V gave up 5 bases and J gave up 5 bases, with 12 bases separating them. CDR1 and CDR2 from the germline V gene are LNHDA and SQIVND (reference sequence). The CDR3, as DNA: TGTGCCAGTAGTCAGGGTGCCAAGGAGACCCAGTACTTC. It codes for CASSQGAKETQYF.

The gene calls are TRBV11-2 and TRBJ2-7; 12 nucleotides agree with TRBD1. The germline gives CDR1 SGHAT, CDR2 FQNNGV. V lost 2 bases to trimming and J lost 7 bases; unmatched junction nucleotides: 6. The CDR3 is 15 amino acids. The CDR3 loop is CASSLPGQGALEQYF. Written as DNA, the CDR3 is TGTGCCAGCAGCTTACCGGGACAGGGGGCGCTTGAGCAGTACTTC.

DNA of the CDR3: TGCGCCAGCAGAGCTAGCGGGAGGAATGAGCAGTTCTTC. Translating it yields CASRASGRNEQFF. V usage is TRBV4-1 and J usage is TRBJ2-1, with 11 bases fitting TRBD2. V was clipped by 6 bases and J by 7 bases; unmatched bases: 2. Germline V lookup: CDR1 MGHRA, CDR2 YSYEKL. The CDR3 sequence is 13 residues long.

J is TRBJ2-1 and V is TRBV20-1, with 8 bases matching TRBD2. Germline assignment: CDR1 DFQATT and CDR2 SNEGSKA (reference sequence). The CDR3 is 16 amino acids. Trimming removed 3 bases from V and 5 bases from J; junction bases left unmatched: 12. The CDR3 here is CSASPAGRAKDNEQFF. The CDR3 DNA is TGCAGTGCTAGTCCGGCCGGGAGGGCCAAAGACAATGAGCAGTTCTTC.

This chain uses TRBV9 with TRBJ2-1; the match to TRBD2 covers 12 bases. Germline assignment: CDR1 SGDLS and CDR2 YYNGEE. The CDR3 extends over 20 amino acids. V trimming: 0 bases; J trimming: 0 bases; junction bases outside the gene matches: 10. CDR3 residues: CASSVVGTSGWTSSYNEQFF. Written as DNA, the CDR3 is TGTGCCAGCAGCGTAGTAGGGACTAGCGGGTGGACGAGCTCCTACAATGAGCAGTTCTTC.

The rearrangement links TRBV20-1 to TRBJ2-1; the match to TRBD1 covers 12 bases. The germline CDR1 and CDR2 sequences are DFQATT and SNEGSKA (reference sequence). V trimming: 1 base; J trimming: 15 bases; junction bases outside the gene matches: 1. This CDR3 is 11 amino acids long. The CDR3 loop reads CSARGDRGPFF. CDR3 nucleotides: TGCAGTGCTAGAGGGGACAGGGGGCCGTTCTTC.

The J gene is TRBJ1-1, the V gene TRBV28; no clear D gene. With 6 bases removed from V and 1 base from J, the gap between germline ends came to 9 bases. The germline gives CDR1 MDHEN, CDR2 SYDVKM. This CDR3 comprises 13 residues. As DNA, the CDR3 is TGTGCCAGCAGACGGGTGTCGAACACTGAAGCTTTCTTT. Encoded protein: CASRRVSNTEAFF.

This chain links TRBV27 with TRBJ1-1, with TRBD1 identical over 7 bases. CDR1 is MNHEY and CDR2 is SMNVEV in the germline V gene (reference sequence). Trimming took 5 bases from V and 1 from J; bases not matched to a gene: 4. The CDR3 has 14 amino acids. The CDR3 region is CASSVGQANTEAFF. The CDR3 bases are TGTGCCAGCAGTGTCGGACAGGCGAACACTGAAGCTTTCTTT.

V gene TRBV3-1 (or the pseudogene TRBV3-2) combines with J gene TRBJ2-1, with D perhaps TRBD2 (6 bases). The germline V gene has CDR1 LGHDT and CDR2 YNNKEL (reference sequence). The CDR3 extends over 16 amino acids. Trimming removed 4 bases at V and 5 bases at J, with 18 bases between. For the CDR3, the DNA is TGTGCCAGCAGCCCCTATCCGGGATCGGGGGACAATGAGCAGTTCTTC. The encoded protein is CASSPYPGSGDNEQFF.

V is TRBV11-2 and J is TRBJ2-3; TRBD2 agrees at 10 bases. Germline CDR1 SGHAT, CDR2 FQNNGV. The CDR3 sequence is 17 residues long. J was trimmed by 1 base and V by 2 bases; bases with no gene match: 6. The DNA for the CDR3 is TGTGCCAGCAGCTTACCAACCGGGACTAGCGGCACAGATACGCAGTATTTT. This codes for CASSLPTGTSGTDTQYF. Full variable domain (missing parts from reference TRBV11-2 and TRBJ2-3): EAGVAQSPRYKIIEKRQSVAFWCNPISGHATLYWYQQILGQGPKLLIQFQNNGVVDDSQLPKDRFSAERLKGVDSTLKIQPAKLEDSAVYLCASSLPTGTSGTDTQYFGPGTRLTVL.

V is TRBV9 and J is TRBJ2-3; D is perhaps TRBD2 (6 bases). This CDR3 contains 17 residues. The ends were cut back, 3 bases at V and 4 bases at J, with 21 bases in the middle. Per the germline V gene, CDR1 is SGDLS and CDR2 is YYNGEE. The CDR3 coding sequence is TGTGCCAGCAGCGACTACCCCAGGGCAGGAGGGGCAGATACGCAGTATTTT. It codes for CASSDYPRAGGADTQYF.

The chain uses TRBV2 and TRBJ2-2, with 8 bases that match TRBD2. Looked up from germline, CDR1 is SNHLY and CDR2 is FYNNEI. Unmatched junction bases numbered 7, after V lost 6 bases and J lost 1 base. The CDR3 extends over 16 amino acids. The CDR3 nucleotides read TGTGCCAGCAGCGGTAGCGGGGATAAGAACACCGGGGAGCTGTTTTTT. Protein product: CASSGSGDKNTGELFF.

The rearrangement joins TRBV6-5 to TRBJ1-1; TRBD1 matches at 7 bases. This CDR3 has 14 amino acids. CDR1 and CDR2 from the germline V gene are MNHEY and SVGAGI. Germline trimming cut 8 bases from V and 3 bases from J; bases unmatched to any gene: 9. The chain's CDR3 is CASSRDSMDTEAFF. In DNA, the CDR3 is TGTGCCAGCTCGAGGGACAGCATGGACACTGAAGCTTTCTTT.

The chain uses TRBV7-6 and TRBJ2-3; D is perhaps TRBD2 (6 bases). The V gene lost 2 bases and the J gene lost 2 bases, with 8 bases spanning the gap. This CDR3 contains 14 residues. Looked up from germline, CDR1 is SGHVS and CDR2 is FNYEAQ. CDR3 bases: TGTGCCAGCAGCTTATGGAGGGCCACAGATACGCAGTATTTT. Translated, it gives CASSLWRATDTQYF.

The V and J genes are TRBV15 and TRBJ2-7; possible D gene TRBD1, 6 bases. V dropped 3 bases and J dropped 2 bases, with 17 bases sitting between them. Germline assignment: CDR1 LNHNV and CDR2 YYDKDF (reference sequence). The CDR3 contains 16 residues. This chain's CDR3 is CATSRDPMTGTYEQYF. For the CDR3, the DNA is TGTGCCACCAGCAGGGACCCTATGACAGGTACCTACGAGCAGTACTTC.

This clone was seen once. The chain recombines TRBV6-5 with TRBJ2-3, with D maybe TRBD2 (5 bases). This CDR3 comprises 15 residues. Between the trimmed V and J ends, which lost 0 bases and 4 bases, there was a span of 11 bases. CDR1 is MNHEY and CDR2 is SVGAGI in the germline V gene. The CDR3 sequence is CASSYSLAGSDTQYF. CDR3 DNA: TGTGCCAGCAGTTACTCATTGGCGGGTTCAGATACGCAGTATTTT.

The chain combines TRBV6-5 with TRBJ2-2; 10 nucleotides match TRBD2. The germline CDR1 and CDR2 sequences are MNHEY and SVGAGI. V gave up 7 bases and J gave up 9 bases; unmatched junction bases: 5. The CDR3 loop spans 13 amino acids. CDR3 protein: CASTRTSGRELFF. The CDR3 region has the DNA TGTGCCAGCACGCGGACTAGCGGCCGGGAGCTGTTTTTT.

The V call is TRBV3-1 (or the pseudogene TRBV3-2), the J call TRBJ1-5; 8 nucleotides line up with TRBD1. After removal of 0 bases from V and 5 bases from J, the junction contained 6 bases not matched to a gene. The CDR3 has 16 amino acids. The V gene's germline CDR1 is LGHDT and CDR2 YNNKEL (reference sequence). In DNA, the CDR3 is TGTGCCAGCAGCCAAGATGGACAGGGTGGCGATCAGCCCCAGCATTTT. It specifies CASSQDGQGGDQPQHF.

This clone was observed a handful of times. The chain has TRBV7-9 and TRBJ1-2, with 7 bases identical to TRBD1. This CDR3 spans 12 amino acids. Germline-derived CDR1 and CDR2 are SEHNR and FQNEAQ (reference sequence). After removal of 11 bases from V and 8 bases from J, the junction contained 11 bases not matched to a gene. The CDR3 is CASDRVRGGYTF. The CDR3 coding sequence is TGTGCCTCCGACAGGGTGCGAGGGGGCTACACCTTC.

J is TRBJ2-6 and V is TRBV29-1, with TRBD1 as a possible D gene (5 bases). The CDR3 loop spans 14 amino acids. The V end was cut by 5 bases, the J end by 0 bases, with 8 bases between. Germline V gene lookup returns CDR1 SQVTM and CDR2 ANQGSEA. The CDR3 sequence: CSVSGFSGANVLTF. CDR3 sequence (DNA): TGCAGCGTTTCAGGGTTCTCTGGGGCCAACGTCCTGACTTTC.

The chain employs TRBV19 and TRBJ2-1; maybe TRBD1 (5 bases). The ends were cut back, 3 bases at V and 4 bases at J, with 19 bases in the middle. The CDR3 is 17 residues long. CDR1 is LNHDA and CDR2 is SQIVND in the germline V gene (reference sequence). The CDR3 bases are TGTGCCAGTAGTATTGGGTCGTTGGACATCACGTACAATGAGCAGTTCTTC. Residues: CASSIGSLDITYNEQFF.

The genes are TRBV28 and TRBJ2-7, with D perhaps TRBD2 (5 bases). The V end was cut by 5 bases, the J end by 0 bases, with 11 bases between. CDR3 length equals 14 residues. The germline V gene has CDR1 MDHEN and CDR2 SYDVKM. The CDR3 spells CASSPRLLSYEQYF. CDR3 in DNA: TGTGCCAGCAGTCCTCGACTACTCTCCTACGAGCAGTACTTC. The full variable domain, with the rest looked up from reference TRBV28 and TRBJ2-7, is DVKVTQSSRYLVKRTGEKVFLECVQDMDHENMFWYRQDPGLGLRLIYFSYDVKMKEKGDIPEGYSVSREKKERFSLILESASTNQTSMYLCASSPRLLSYEQYFGPGTRLTVT.

V is TRBV27 and J is TRBJ1-6; D is unclear. The CDR3 covers 17 residues. Looked up from germline, CDR1 is MNHEY and CDR2 is SMNVEV (reference sequence). The ends were cut back, 0 bases at V and 0 bases at J, with 9 bases in the middle. CDR3: CASSLSHLSSYNSPLHF. The CDR3 nucleotides are TGTGCCAGCAGTTTATCCCACCTAAGCTCCTATAATTCACCCCTCCACTTT.